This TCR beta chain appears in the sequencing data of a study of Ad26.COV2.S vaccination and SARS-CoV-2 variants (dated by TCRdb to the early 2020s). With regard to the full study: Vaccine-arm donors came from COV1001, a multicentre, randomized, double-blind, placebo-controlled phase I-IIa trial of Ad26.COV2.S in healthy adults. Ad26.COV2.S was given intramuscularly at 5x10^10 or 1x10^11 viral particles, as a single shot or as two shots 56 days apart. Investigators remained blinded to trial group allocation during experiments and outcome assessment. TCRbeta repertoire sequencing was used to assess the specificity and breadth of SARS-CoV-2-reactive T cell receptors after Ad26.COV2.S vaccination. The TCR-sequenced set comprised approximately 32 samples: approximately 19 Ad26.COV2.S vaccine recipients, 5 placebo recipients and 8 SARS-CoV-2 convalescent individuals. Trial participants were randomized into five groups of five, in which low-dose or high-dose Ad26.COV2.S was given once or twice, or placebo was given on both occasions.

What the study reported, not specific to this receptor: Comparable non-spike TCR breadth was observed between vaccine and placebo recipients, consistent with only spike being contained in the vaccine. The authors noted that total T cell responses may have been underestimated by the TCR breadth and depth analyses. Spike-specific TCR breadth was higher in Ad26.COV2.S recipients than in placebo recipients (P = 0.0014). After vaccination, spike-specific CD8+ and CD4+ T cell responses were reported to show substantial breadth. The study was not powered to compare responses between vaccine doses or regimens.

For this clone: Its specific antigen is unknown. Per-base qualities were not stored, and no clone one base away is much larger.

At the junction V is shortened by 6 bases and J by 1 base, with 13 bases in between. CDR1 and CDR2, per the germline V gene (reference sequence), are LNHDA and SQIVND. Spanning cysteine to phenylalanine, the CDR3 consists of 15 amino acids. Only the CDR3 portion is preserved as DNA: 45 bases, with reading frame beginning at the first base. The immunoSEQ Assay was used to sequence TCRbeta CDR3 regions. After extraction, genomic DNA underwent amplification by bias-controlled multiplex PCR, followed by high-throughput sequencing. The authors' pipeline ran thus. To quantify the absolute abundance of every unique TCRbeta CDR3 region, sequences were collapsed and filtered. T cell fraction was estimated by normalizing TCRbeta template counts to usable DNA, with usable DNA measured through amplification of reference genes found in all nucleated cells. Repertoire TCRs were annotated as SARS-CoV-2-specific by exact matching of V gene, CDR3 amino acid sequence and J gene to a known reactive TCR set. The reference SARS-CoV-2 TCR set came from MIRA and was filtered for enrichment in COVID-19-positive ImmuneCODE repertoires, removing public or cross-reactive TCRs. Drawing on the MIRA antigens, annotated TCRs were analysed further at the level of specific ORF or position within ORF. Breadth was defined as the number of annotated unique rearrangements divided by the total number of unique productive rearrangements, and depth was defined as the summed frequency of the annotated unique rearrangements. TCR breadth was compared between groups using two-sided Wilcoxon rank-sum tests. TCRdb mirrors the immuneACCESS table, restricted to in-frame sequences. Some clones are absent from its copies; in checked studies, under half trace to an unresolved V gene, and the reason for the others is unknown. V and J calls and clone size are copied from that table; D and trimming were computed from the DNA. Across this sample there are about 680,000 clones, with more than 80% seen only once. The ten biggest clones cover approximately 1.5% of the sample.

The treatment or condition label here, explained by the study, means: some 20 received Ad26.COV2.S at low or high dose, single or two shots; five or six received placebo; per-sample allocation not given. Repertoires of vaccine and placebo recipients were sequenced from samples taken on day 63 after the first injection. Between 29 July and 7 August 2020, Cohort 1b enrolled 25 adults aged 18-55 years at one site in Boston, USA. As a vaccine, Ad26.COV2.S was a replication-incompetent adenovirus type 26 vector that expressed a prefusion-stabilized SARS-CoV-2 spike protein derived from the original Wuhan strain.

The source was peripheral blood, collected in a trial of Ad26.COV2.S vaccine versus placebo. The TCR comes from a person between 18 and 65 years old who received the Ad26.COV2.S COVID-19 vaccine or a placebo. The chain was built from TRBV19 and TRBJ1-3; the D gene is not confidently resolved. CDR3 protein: CASSIDYPSGNTIYF. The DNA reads TGTGCCAGTAGCATCGACTATCCGTCTGGAAACACCATATATTTT.